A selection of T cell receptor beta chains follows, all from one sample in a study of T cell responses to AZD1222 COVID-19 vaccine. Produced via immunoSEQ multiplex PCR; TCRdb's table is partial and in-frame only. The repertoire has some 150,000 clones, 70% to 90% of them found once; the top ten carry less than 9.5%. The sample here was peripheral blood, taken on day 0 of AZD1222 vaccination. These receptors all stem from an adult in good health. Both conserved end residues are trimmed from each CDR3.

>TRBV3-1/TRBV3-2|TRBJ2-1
ASSQAGTFLGNEQF
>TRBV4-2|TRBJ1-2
ASSPIQAAGSYGYT
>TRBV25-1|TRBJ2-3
ASSESSVVADTQY
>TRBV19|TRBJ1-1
ASSIVWGPGTEAF
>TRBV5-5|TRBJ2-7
ASSLGSGGLSYEQY
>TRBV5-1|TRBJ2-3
ASKSASGSDTDTQY
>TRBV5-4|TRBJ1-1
ASSLGGMNTEAF
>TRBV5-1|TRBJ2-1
ASSPGTERLNEQF
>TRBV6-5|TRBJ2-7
ASGRHEQY
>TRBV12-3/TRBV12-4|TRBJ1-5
ASTYSNQPQH
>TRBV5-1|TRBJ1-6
ASSLGQGNNSPLH
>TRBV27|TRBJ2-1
ASSFADHSYNEQF
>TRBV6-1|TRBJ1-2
ASSEEFQGAYGYT
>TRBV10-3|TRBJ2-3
AIGLSDTQY
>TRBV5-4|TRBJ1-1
ASSLVEGMNTEAF
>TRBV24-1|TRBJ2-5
ATSDRQETQY
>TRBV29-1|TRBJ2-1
SVEDPAGSYNEQF
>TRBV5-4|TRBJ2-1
ASSLITSGENEQF
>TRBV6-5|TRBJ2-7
ASSSLTRGYEQY
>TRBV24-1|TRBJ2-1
ATSPGELYNEQF
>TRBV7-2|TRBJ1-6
ATFPQVGSPLH
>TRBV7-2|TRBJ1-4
ASSLAWGADEKLF
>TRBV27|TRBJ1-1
ASSFGGYTEAF
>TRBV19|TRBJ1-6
ASKAGMIGSPLH
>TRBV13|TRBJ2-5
ASSHGGQGVVGETQY